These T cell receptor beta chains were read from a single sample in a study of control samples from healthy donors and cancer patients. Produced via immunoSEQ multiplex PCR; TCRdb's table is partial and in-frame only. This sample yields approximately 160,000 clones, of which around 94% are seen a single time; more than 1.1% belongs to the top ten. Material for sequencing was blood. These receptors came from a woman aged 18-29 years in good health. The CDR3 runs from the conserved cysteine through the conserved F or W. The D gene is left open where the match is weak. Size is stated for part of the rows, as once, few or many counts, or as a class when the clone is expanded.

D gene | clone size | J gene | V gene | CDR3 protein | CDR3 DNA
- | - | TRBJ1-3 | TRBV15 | CATSTTNTGNTIYF | TGTGCCACCAGCACCACCAACACAGGAAACACCATATATTTT
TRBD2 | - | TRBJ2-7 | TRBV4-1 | CASSYAGGTYEQYF | TGCGCCAGCAGTTATGCGGGAGGGACCTACGAGCAGTACTTC
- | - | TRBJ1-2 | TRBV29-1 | CSVETPGYGYTF | TGCAGCGTTGAAACGCCTGGTTATGGCTACACCTTC
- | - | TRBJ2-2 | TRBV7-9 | CASTPTGELFF | TGTGCCAGCACCCCCACCGGGGAGCTGTTTTTT
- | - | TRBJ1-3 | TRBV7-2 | CASSLQAGSSGNTIYF | TGTGCCAGCAGCTTACAGGCCGGGAGCTCTGGAAACACCATATATTTT
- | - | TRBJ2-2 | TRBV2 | CASSALSVTGELFF | TGTGCCAGCAGTGCCTTATCGGTCACCGGGGAGCTGTTTTTT
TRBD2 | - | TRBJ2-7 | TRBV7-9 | CASSPTSGLYEQYF | TGTGCCAGCAGCCCGACTAGCGGGCTTTACGAGCAGTACTTC
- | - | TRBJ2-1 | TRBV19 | CASQEEEGLFYEQFF | TGTGCCTCTCAAGAGGAGGAGGGCCTGTTTTATGAGCAGTTCTTC
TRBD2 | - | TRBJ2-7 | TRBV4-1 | CASSRESGTSFYEQYF | TGCGCCAGCAGCCGAGAATCCGGGACTAGCTTCTACGAGCAGTACTTC
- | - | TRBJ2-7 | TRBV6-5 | CASSPGRWGSYEQYF | TGTGCCAGCAGTCCGGGTCGCTGGGGCTCCTACGAGCAGTACTTC
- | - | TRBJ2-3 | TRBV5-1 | CASSEADSRDTQYF | TGCGCCAGCAGTGAGGCGGACTCACGTGATACGCAGTATTTT
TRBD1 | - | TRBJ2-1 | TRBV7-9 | CASSFTTGDNEQFF | TGTGCCAGCAGCTTTACGACAGGGGACAATGAGCAGTTCTTC
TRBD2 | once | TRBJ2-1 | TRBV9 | CASSVADGLARIDEQFF | TGTGCCAGCAGCGTAGCTGACGGACTAGCGAGAATAGATGAGCAGTTCTTC
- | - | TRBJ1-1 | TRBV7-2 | CASSFRWVQGSLGAFF | TGTGCCAGCAGTTTCCGGTGGGTGCAGGGATCCTTGGGTGCTTTCTTT
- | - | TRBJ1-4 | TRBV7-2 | CASSLASGGEKLFF | TGTGCCAGCAGCTTAGCCAGCGGCGGTGAAAAACTGTTTTTT
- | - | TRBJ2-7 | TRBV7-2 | CASSLALSYEQYF | TGTGCCAGCAGCTTAGCTCTATCCTACGAGCAGTACTTC
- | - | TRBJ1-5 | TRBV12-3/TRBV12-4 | CASRTQGDQPQHF | TGTGCCAGCAGAACCCAGGGAGATCAGCCCCAGCATTTT
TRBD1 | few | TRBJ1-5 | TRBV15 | CATSRDPGQGTQPQHF | TGTGCCACCAGCAGAGATCCGGGACAGGGGACTCAGCCCCAGCATTTT
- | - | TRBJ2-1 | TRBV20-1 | CSARLADKQFF | TGCAGTGCTCGATTGGCGGATAAGCAGTTCTTC
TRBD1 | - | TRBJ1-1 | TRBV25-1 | CASSGTGATEAFF | TGTGCCAGCAGTGGGACAGGGGCCACTGAAGCTTTCTTT
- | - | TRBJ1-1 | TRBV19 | CASSIGQTYTEAFF | TGTGCCAGTAGTATTGGGCAGACATACACTGAAGCTTTCTTT
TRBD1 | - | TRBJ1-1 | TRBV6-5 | CASSRQGAYTEAFF | TGTGCCAGCAGCCGACAGGGGGCGTACACTGAAGCTTTCTTT
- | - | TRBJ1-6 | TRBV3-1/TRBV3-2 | CASSQRDGYNSPLHF | TGTGCCAGCAGCCAGAGGGACGGATATAATTCACCCCTCCACTTT
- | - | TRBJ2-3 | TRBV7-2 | CASSLTVSADTQYF | TGTGCCAGCAGCCTTACCGTATCCGCAGATACGCAGTATTTT
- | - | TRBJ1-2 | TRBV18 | CASSPAEALNYGYTF | TGTGCCAGCTCACCGGCAGAGGCCCTTAACTATGGCTACACCTTC
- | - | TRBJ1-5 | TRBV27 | CASSFRSNQPQHF | TGTGCCAGCAGTTTTAGGTCCAATCAGCCCCAGCATTTT
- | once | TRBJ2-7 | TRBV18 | CASSPTTRDHEQYF | TGTGCCAGCTCACCCACGACTAGAGACCACGAGCAGTACTTC
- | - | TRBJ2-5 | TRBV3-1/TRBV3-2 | CASSLNEGFGQETQYF | TGTGCCAGCAGCCTGAATGAGGGGTTTGGCCAAGAGACCCAGTACTTC
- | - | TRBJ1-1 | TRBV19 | CASSDPPGGTEAFF | TGTGCCAGTAGTGACCCGCCCGGAGGGACTGAAGCTTTCTTT
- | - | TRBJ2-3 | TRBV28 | CASSLSGQSIADTQYF | TGTGCCAGCAGTTTATCTGGACAGTCTATAGCAGATACGCAGTATTTT
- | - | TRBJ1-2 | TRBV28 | CASSPDGNYGYTF | TGTGCCAGCAGCCCCGACGGTAACTATGGCTACACCTTC
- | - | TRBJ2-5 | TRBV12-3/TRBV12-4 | CASSLKGWETQYF | TGTGCCAGCAGTTTAAAAGGATGGGAGACCCAGTACTTC
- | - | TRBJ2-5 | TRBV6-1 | CASSEIETQYF | TGTGCCAGCAGTGAAATAGAGACCCAGTACTTC
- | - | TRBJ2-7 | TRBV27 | CASGRGGEQYF | TGTGCCAGCGGGAGGGGGGGCGAGCAGTACTTC
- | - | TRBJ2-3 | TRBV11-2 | CASRGGGTDTQYF | TGTGCCAGCAGAGGAGGAGGCACAGATACGCAGTATTTT
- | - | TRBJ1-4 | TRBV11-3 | CASSEIGANEKLFF | TGTGCCAGCAGCGAAATAGGGGCTAATGAAAAACTGTTTTTT
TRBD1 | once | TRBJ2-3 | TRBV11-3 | CASSLMGQGADTQYF | TGTGCCAGCAGCTTAATGGGACAGGGGGCAGATACGCAGTATTTT
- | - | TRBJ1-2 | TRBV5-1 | CASSPGGPREGLNYGYTF | TGCGCCAGCAGCCCGGGGGGCCCCCGAGAGGGGCTAAACTATGGCTACACCTTC
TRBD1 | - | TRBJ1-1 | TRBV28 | CAGATQGDTEAFF | TGTGCCGGAGCCACACAGGGGGACACTGAAGCTTTCTTT
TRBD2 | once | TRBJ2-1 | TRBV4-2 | CASSQVAGGPNNEQFF | TGTGCCAGCAGCCAGGTAGCGGGAGGCCCTAACAATGAGCAGTTCTTC
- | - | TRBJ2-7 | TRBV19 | CASSVEGGSYEQYF | TGTGCCAGTAGTGTCGAAGGGGGCTCCTACGAGCAGTACTTC
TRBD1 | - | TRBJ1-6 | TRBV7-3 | CASSRTGGNSPLHF | TGTGCCAGCAGTCGGACAGGGGGAAATTCACCCCTCCACTTT
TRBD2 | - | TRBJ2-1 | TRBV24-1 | CATSDPGGGQAENEQFF | TGTGCCACCAGTGACCCCGGGGGGGGGCAGGCAGAAAATGAGCAGTTCTTC
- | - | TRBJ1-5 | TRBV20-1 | CSAGAQSDQPQHF | TGCAGTGCTGGTGCGCAGTCTGACCAGCCCCAGCATTTT